The 30 T cell receptor beta chains reported below all come from one sample, sequenced in a study of OX40 agonist ivuxolimab in advanced cancers. Method: immunoSEQ multiplex PCR; TCRdb's copy keeps in-frame clones and lacks some. The table records approximately 24,000 clones, approximately 77% of them present only once. Sequenced material: CD4+ or CD8+ T cells sorted from blood, taken in a trial of the OX40 agonist ivuxolimab. The source of these receptors is an adult with an advanced solid tumor such as melanoma, head and neck, liver or kidney cancer.

The rearrangement joins TRBV25-1 to TRBJ2-1; 8 nucleotides agree with TRBD2. V dropped 4 bases and J dropped 8; count of bases not matched to a gene: 7. Germline values: CDR1 MGHDK, CDR2 SYGVNS. The CDR3 is 14 amino acids. This CDR3 is CASSVSGSSHEQFF. The CDR3 DNA sequence: TGTGCCAGCAGTGTAAGCGGGAGTAGCCATGAGCAGTTCTTC. The variable domain in full, with the rest retrieved from reference TRBV25-1 and TRBJ2-1, is EADIYQTPRYLVIGTGKKITLECSQTMGHDKMYWYQQDPGMELHLIHYSYGVNSTEKGDLSSESTVSRIRTEHFPLTLESARPSHTSQYLCASSVSGSSHEQFFGPGTRLTVL.

J is TRBJ2-7 and V is TRBV5-1, with 10 bases aligning to TRBD2. V gave up 4 bases and J gave up 7 bases; unmatched junction bases: 11. Germline V lookup: CDR1 SGHRS, CDR2 YFSETQ. The CDR3 is 15 residues long. The CDR3 is CASSPGLAVPREQYF. In nucleotides, the CDR3 is TGCGCCAGCAGCCCAGGACTAGCGGTTCCTAGAGAGCAGTACTTC. Complete variable domain (other parts from reference TRBV5-1 and TRBJ2-7): KAGVTQTPRYLIKTRGQQVTLSCSPISGHRSVSWYQQTPGQGLQFLFEYFSETQRNKGNFPGRFSGRQFSNSRSEMNVSTLELGDSALYLCASSPGLAVPREQYFGPGTRLTVT.

This chain links TRBV7-6 with TRBJ1-3; D call uncertain. CDR1 and CDR2 (germline): SGHVS, FNYEAQ. CDR3 length: 14 residues. V was shortened by 11 bases and J by 1 base, with 15 bases between the two germline ends. The DNA of the CDR3 is TGTGCCTCCCATGGACTCTTTTCTGGAAACACCATATATTTT. Protein: CASHGLFSGNTIYF.

The V gene is TRBV6-5, the J gene TRBJ2-3; D is uncertain. V lost 3 bases and J lost 5, with 6 bases in between. Germline CDR1 reads MNHEY; CDR2 reads SVGAGI. The CDR3 is 12 amino acids. The CDR3 protein is CASSYYRDTQYF. The CDR3 DNA reads as TGTGCCAGCAGTTATTATCGAGATACGCAGTATTTT.

The chain employs TRBV5-6 and TRBJ2-7; D remains ambiguous. Trimming removed 4 bases from V and 0 bases from J, with 11 bases in between. The CDR3 consists of 14 residues. CDR1 SGHDT and CDR2 YYEEEE come from the germline V gene. CDR3 in amino acids: CASSLLPSSYEQYF. The DNA for the CDR3 is TGTGCCAGCAGCCTCCTCCCGAGCTCCTACGAGCAGTACTTC.

The V gene is TRBV28, the J gene TRBJ2-7; D may match TRBD1 or TRBD2 (6 bases each). There are 16 residues in the CDR3. CDR1 is MDHEN and CDR2 is SYDVKM in the germline V gene. The V end was cut by 2 bases, the J end by 5 bases, with 19 bases between. CDR3 sequence: CASSLGRGGFPNEQYF. The CDR3 region has the DNA TGTGCCAGCAGTTTAGGGCGAGGGGGGTTCCCTAACGAGCAGTACTTC. Full variable domain (outside the CDR3, taken from reference TRBV28 and TRBJ2-7): DVKVTQSSRYLVKRTGEKVFLECVQDMDHENMFWYRQDPGLGLRLIYFSYDVKMKEKGDIPEGYSVSREKKERFSLILESASTNQTSMYLCASSLGRGGFPNEQYFGPGTRLTVT.

The chain employs TRBV30 and TRBJ1-2, with D perhaps TRBD1 (5 bases). CDR3 length: 13 residues. Per germline, CDR1 GTSNPN and CDR2 SVGIG (reference sequence). V lost 8 bases and J lost 5, with 18 bases in between. The DNA of the CDR3 is TGTGCCAGAGGACGGAGGGGCGGGTATGGCTACACCTTC. It encodes CARGRRGGYGYTF.

The CDR3 DNA is TGTGCCAGCACCCCTCTCCAAGGAACTAATGAAAAACTGTTTTTT. Residues: CASTPLQGTNEKLFF. This chain uses TRBV7-2 with TRBJ1-4, with D hard to call. This CDR3 comprises 15 residues. Trimming pared 7 bases from V and 1 base from J, leaving 13 bases between. Germline-derived CDR1 and CDR2 are SGHTA and FQGNSA.

The chain links TRBV19 to TRBJ2-7, with TRBD1 as a possible D gene (5 bases). Looked up from germline, CDR1 is LNHDA and CDR2 is SQIVND (reference sequence). The CDR3 extends over 11 amino acids. The V gene lost 5 bases and the J gene lost 5 bases, with 7 bases spanning the gap. CDR3 loop: CASSWGNEQYF. CDR3 in DNA: TGTGCCAGTAGTTGGGGCAACGAGCAGTACTTC.

In the case of this clone: The junction differs from germline at one of its ends, possibly a read error. This rearrangement joins TRBV5-1 to TRBJ1-1, with TRBD1 matching over 7 bases. CDR1 is SGHRS and CDR2 is YFSETQ in the germline V gene. The CDR3 spans 14 residues. The CDR3 nucleotides read TGCGCCAGCAGTTTGGGGACAGCGAACACTGAAGCTTTCTTT. It is translated as CASSLGTANTEAFF.

This chain connects TRBV7-9 to TRBJ2-3, with 7 bases aligning to TRBD1. The CDR3 consists of 14 residues. With 7 bases clipped from V and 5 bases from J, the junction kept 9 bases outside the gene matches. The germline V gene encodes CDR1 SEHNR and CDR2 FQNEAQ (reference sequence). CDR3 sequence: CASTRRQGVDTQYF. The CDR3 DNA sequence: TGTGCCAGCACCCGGCGACAGGGAGTAGATACGCAGTATTTT.

The chain combines TRBV11-2 with TRBJ2-5; D may be TRBD1 or TRBD2 (5 bases each). CDR1 and CDR2 from the germline V gene are SGHAT and FQNNGV. This CDR3 region has 15 residues. Trimming pared 5 bases from V and 4 bases from J, leaving 17 bases between. CDR3 in DNA: TGTGCCAGCAGCGACGGGACGGTGGGACGAGAGACCCAGTACTTC. It specifies CASSDGTVGRETQYF.

The count of this clone is one. The chain is built from TRBV5-1 and TRBJ1-1; D call uncertain. V was clipped by 7 bases and J by 1 base, with 17 bases between them. The CDR3 spans 15 residues. Germline loops: CDR1 SGHRS, CDR2 YFSETQ. The CDR3 reads CASQPLVGRNTEAFF. The CDR3 DNA sequence: TGCGCCAGCCAGCCCCTCGTGGGCAGGAACACTGAAGCTTTCTTT.

The rearrangement uses TRBV23-1 and TRBJ1-5; the match to TRBD1 covers 8 bases. TRBV23-1 is sorted into the ORF group, with uncertain function. The CDR3 has 16 residues. Trimming took 2 bases from V and 3 from J; bases not matched to a gene: 6. The CDR3 sequence: CASSQTDRAYNQPQHF. The CDR3 DNA is TGCGCCAGCAGTCAAACGGACAGGGCCTACAATCAGCCCCAGCATTTT.

The chain uses TRBV11-3 and TRBJ2-2, with TRBD1 as a possible D gene (6 bases). The germline V gene encodes CDR1 SGHNT and CDR2 YENEEA. This CDR3 region has 18 residues. V gave up 1 base and J gave up 3 bases, with 18 bases separating them. The CDR3 reads CASSLVPGWGRDTGELFF. The CDR3 DNA sequence: TGTGCCAGCAGCTTAGTTCCCGGCTGGGGGCGGGACACCGGGGAGCTGTTTTTT.

The chain couples TRBV10-2 to TRBJ1-6; D uncertain. Per germline, CDR1 WSHSY and CDR2 SAAADI. This CDR3 spans 14 amino acids. V was trimmed by 11 bases and J by 0 bases, leaving 11 bases between them. The chain's CDR3 is CAPLYLSYNSPLHF. DNA for the CDR3: TGCGCCCCCCTTTATCTCTCCTATAATTCACCCCTCCACTTT.

This chain joins TRBV6-5 and TRBJ2-5; no clear D. The V gene lost 0 bases and the J gene lost 5 bases, with 13 bases spanning the gap. The CDR3 has 15 residues. CDR1 MNHEY and CDR2 SVGAGI come from the germline V gene. CDR3 in amino acids: CASSYSPTERETQYF. The CDR3 DNA reads TGTGCCAGCAGTTACTCCCCCACAGAGAGGGAGACCCAGTACTTC.

A single count supports this clone. This chain joins TRBV19 and TRBJ1-6; no clear D. V lost 5 bases, J lost 10 bases, and 21 bases lay in between. CDR1 is LNHDA and CDR2 is SQIVND in the germline V gene (reference sequence). The CDR3 sequence is 16 residues long. The CDR3 sequence is CASSPIAGSGNSPLHF. In DNA form, the CDR3 reads TGTGCCAGTAGTCCGATTGCGGGGTCGGGGAACTCACCCCTCCACTTT. The variable domain in full, with the rest retrieved from reference TRBV19 and TRBJ1-6, is DGGITQSPKYLFRKEGQNVTLSCEQNLNHDAMYWYRQDPGQGLRLIYYSQIVNDFQKGDIAEGYSVSREKKESFPLTVTSAQKNPTAFYLCASSPIAGSGNSPLHFGNGTRLTVT.

The chain combines TRBV18 with TRBJ2-7; the D gene is possibly TRBD1 (5 bases). V lost 0 bases to trimming and J lost 3 bases, with 12 bases between them. The CDR3 loop spans 15 amino acids. The germline V gene has CDR1 KGHSH and CDR2 LQKENI. CDR3 in amino acids: CASSPPQGSRYEQYF. The CDR3 nucleotides read TGTGCCAGCTCACCACCCCAGGGTTCGCGCTACGAGCAGTACTTC. Variable domain in full (rest from reference TRBV18 and TRBJ2-7): NAGVMQNPRHLVRRRGQEARLRCSPMKGHSHVYWYRQLPEEGLKFMVYLQKENIIDESGMPKERFSAEFPKEGPSILRIQQVVRGDSAAYFCASSPPQGSRYEQYFGPGTRLTVT.

This clone showed up just a few times. The genes are TRBV4-1 and TRBJ1-1; D is unresolved. The CDR3 contains 17 residues. Trimming shortened V by 0 bases and J by 0 bases, and 14 bases separated the two germline ends. Germline V gene lookup returns CDR1 MGHRA and CDR2 YSYEKL. The CDR3 DNA reads as TGCGCCAGCAGCCAAGAGTCGGTAGGCGTATTGAACACTGAAGCTTTCTTT. It codes for CASSQESVGVLNTEAFF.

V usage is TRBV7-9 and J usage is TRBJ2-3; TRBD2 matches 13 bases. V shed 5 bases and J 5 bases; nucleotides not matched to a gene: 10. The CDR3 spans 17 residues. The germline V gene has CDR1 SEHNR and CDR2 FQNEAQ (reference sequence). The CDR3 DNA reads as TGTGCCAGCAGCCCTTCGGTACTAGCGGGAGGGGAAGATACGCAGTATTTT. This codes for CASSPSVLAGGEDTQYF.

The chain carries TRBV7-2 and TRBJ1-1; maybe TRBD1 (6 bases). With 7 bases removed from V and 3 bases from J, the gap between germline ends came to 18 bases. The V gene's germline CDR1 is SGHTA and CDR2 FQGNSA. The CDR3 runs 15 residues. CDR3 protein: CASTSGGHVDTEAFF. The CDR3 nucleotides read TGTGCCAGCACCTCGGGGGGGCACGTGGACACTGAAGCTTTCTTT.

The V and J genes are TRBV5-1 and TRBJ2-3; D remains unclear. The germline gives CDR1 SGHRS, CDR2 YFSETQ. There are 11 residues in the CDR3. V lost 4 bases and J lost 4, with 4 bases in between. This CDR3 is CASSDSDTQYF. DNA for the CDR3: TGCGCCAGCAGCGATTCAGATACGCAGTATTTT.

The J gene is TRBJ2-3, the V gene TRBV18; D not certain. V lost 3 bases to trimming and J lost 2 bases, with 3 bases between them. Germline CDR1 and CDR2: KGHSH and LQKENI. The CDR3 is 12 residues long. Here the CDR3 DNA reads TGTGCCAGCTCACCCAACACAGATACGCAGTATTTT. It translates to CASSPNTDTQYF.

This clone showed up just once. The V and J genes are TRBV28 and TRBJ1-2; a weak D match, TRBD1 (5 bases). With 6 bases removed from V and 4 bases from J, the gap between germline ends came to 12 bases. The V gene's germline CDR1 is MDHEN and CDR2 SYDVKM. CDR3 length: 13 amino acids. CDR3 region: CASSPGFRYGYTF. Written as DNA, the CDR3 is TGTGCCAGCAGCCCAGGGTTCCGCTATGGCTACACCTTC.

The genes are TRBV27 and TRBJ2-7; D possibly corresponds to TRBD1 (6 bases). Germline V gene sequence: CDR1 MNHEY, CDR2 SMNVEV (reference sequence). CDR3 size: 16 residues. V was cut by 6 bases and J by 5 bases, with 23 bases left in between. This CDR3 is CASSPGMGRGSHEQYF. The CDR3 DNA reads TGTGCCAGCAGCCCAGGGATGGGCAGGGGAAGCCACGAGCAGTACTTC.

CDR3 bases: TGTGCCAGCAGCAAAGGGGATTCCCTTTTCGCGGGAGCTTTCTACAATGAGCAGTTCTTC. Protein: CASSKGDSLFAGAFYNEQFF. V usage is TRBV21-1 and J usage is TRBJ2-1; TRBD2 is the table's D call and was not checked against the DNA. TRBV21-1 is labeled a pseudogene. The CDR3 totals 20 residues.

J is TRBJ2-5 and V is TRBV5-4; TRBD2 matches 11 bases. V lost 4 bases, J lost 1 base, and 6 bases stayed unmatched. The CDR3 totals 16 residues. Germline CDR1 and CDR2: SGHNT and YYREEE (reference sequence). This CDR3 is CASSVRLAGSQETQYF. For the CDR3, the DNA is TGTGCCAGCAGCGTCCGACTAGCGGGGTCCCAAGAGACCCAGTACTTC.

The chain couples TRBV28 to TRBJ2-1; possible D gene TRBD2, 5 bases. This CDR3 is 15 amino acids long. The germline CDR1 and CDR2 sequences are MDHEN and SYDVKM. The V and J ends lost 3 bases and 4 bases respectively, with 13 bases between them. The DNA for the CDR3 is TGTGCCAGCAGTTTTGGAGGAGGCTCGTACAATGAGCAGTTCTTC. The encoded protein is CASSFGGGSYNEQFF.

V usage is TRBV6-5 and J usage is TRBJ1-5, with D tentatively TRBD1 (5 bases). Trimming stripped 6 bases from V and 2 bases from J, with 14 bases between. CDR1 is MNHEY, CDR2 SVGAGI, per germline. The length of the CDR3 is 15 residues. CDR3 amino acids: CASSLNGGGNQPQHF. CDR3 nucleotide sequence: TGTGCCAGCAGCCTTAACGGGGGGGGCAATCAGCCCCAGCATTTT.